The 19 T cell receptor beta chains below all came from one sample that was sequenced in a study of blood T cells in healthy people across ages. Sample-barcoded 5' priming and a J-beta primer mix drove a second PCR of roughly 7 to 11 cycles. One entry per CDR3 protein results from TCRdb running MiXCR on the 5' RACE reads. The sample has 500,000 to 600,000 distinct CDR3 sequences, about 26% seen once; the top ten hold 18%. Sample: blood. These receptors were obtained from a woman in her 70s in good health.

This clonotype was observed a single time. The gene calls are TRBV5-1 and TRBJ2-5; TRBD2 matches at 7 bases. The V segment lost 0 bases and the J segment 3 bases; nucleotides outside the gene matches: 5. The length of the CDR3 is 15 residues. Germline loops: CDR1 SGHRS, CDR2 YFSETQ. For the CDR3, the DNA is TGCGCCAGCAGCTTGGTGGGGACTACGGAAGAGACCCAGTACTTC. Amino acids: CASSLVGTTEETQYF.

The chain uses TRBV20-1 and TRBJ1-2; D might be TRBD1 (5 bases). The CDR3 spans 13 residues. Germline loops: CDR1 DFQATT, CDR2 SNEGSKA (reference sequence). V was trimmed by 3 bases and J by 5 bases, leaving 13 bases between them. Here the CDR3 reads CSARMGAGYGYTF. Written as DNA, the CDR3 is TGCAGTGCTAGGATGGGAGCAGGGTATGGCTACACCTTC.

J is TRBJ2-3 and V is TRBV11-2, with D tentatively TRBD1 (5 bases). V was cut by 4 bases and J by 6 bases, with 11 bases left in between. Germline CDR1 and CDR2: SGHAT and FQNNGV. The CDR3 is 13 residues long. CDR3 region: CASSSGQGDTQYF. The CDR3 DNA reads as TGTGCCAGCAGCTCCGGGCAGGGTGATACGCAGTATTTT.

The chain combines TRBV6-4 with TRBJ1-2; 7 nucleotides agree with TRBD1. The CDR3 totals 14 residues. J was trimmed by 5 bases and V by 4 bases; bases with no gene match: 7. The germline V gene encodes CDR1 MRHNA and CDR2 SNTAGT. CDR3: CASSGGQGGYGYTF. The CDR3 nucleotides are TGTGCCAGCAGTGGAGGGCAGGGGGGTTATGGCTACACCTTC.

A single count supports this clonotype. The V call is TRBV7-9, the J call TRBJ2-5; no firm D call. The J call could be wrong; TRBJ2-1 is a better fit for the DNA end. Germline V gene data show CDR1 as SEHNR and CDR2 as FQNEAQ (reference sequence). This CDR3 region has 16 residues. The CDR3 bases are TGTGCCAGCAGCTTAGGTAGGCGAGTCCGAATGACGAAGCAGTTCTTC. It codes for CASSLGRRVRMTKQFF.

Only a few counts were recorded for this clonotype. The chain carries TRBV24-1 and TRBJ1-4, with D possibly matching TRBD1 (6 bases). Trimming left V 4 bases short and J 2 bases short, with 10 bases between. Germline V gene sequence: CDR1 KGHDR, CDR2 SFDVKD. The length of the CDR3 is 15 residues. The CDR3 sequence: CATSEAGATNEKLFF. Here the CDR3 DNA reads TGTGCCACCAGTGAGGCGGGGGCGACTAATGAAAAACTGTTTTTT.

The genes are TRBV24-1 and TRBJ2-3, with 9 positions matching TRBD2. Germline values: CDR1 KGHDR, CDR2 SFDVKD. V dropped 3 bases and J dropped 6; count of bases not matched to a gene: 6. The CDR3 runs 15 residues. The CDR3 DNA reads as TGTGCCACCAGTGATGCGGGGGGGCCAGGGGATACGCAGTATTTT. Protein product: CATSDAGGPGDTQYF.

This clonotype has ten or more counts. The J gene is TRBJ2-1, the V gene TRBV7-6; 9 nucleotides match TRBD2. Germline CDR1 reads SGHVS; CDR2 reads FNYEAQ. This CDR3 has 14 residues. V lost 6 bases to trimming and J lost 10 bases; unmatched junction nucleotides: 10. This chain's CDR3 is CASSGLAGRNEQFF. CDR3 sequence (DNA): TGTGCCAGCAGTGGGCTAGCGGGGCGCAACGAGCAGTTCTTC.

This clonotype was counted only a few times. The chain recombines TRBV2 with TRBJ1-2; D remains ambiguous. Trimming removed 4 bases from V and 5 bases from J, with 11 bases in between. The germline V gene encodes CDR1 SNHLY and CDR2 FYNNEI. The CDR3 covers 13 residues. CDR3 in DNA: TGTGCCAGCAGTGTTCCCGCGGGGTATGGCTACACCTTC. Its translation is CASSVPAGYGYTF.

The gene calls are TRBV7-9 and TRBJ1-2; 10 nucleotides align to TRBD1. Unmatched junction bases numbered 9, after V lost 5 bases and J lost 6 bases. Germline V CDR1 and CDR2: SEHNR, FQNEAQ (reference sequence). The CDR3 is 15 residues long. CDR3 protein: CASSSVRDRGDGYTF. The CDR3 DNA is TGTGCCAGCAGCAGTGTACGGGACAGGGGCGATGGCTACACCTTC. Together with reference TRBV7-9 and TRBJ1-2, the CDR3 gives the full variable domain: DTGVSQNPRHKITKRGQNVTFRCDPISEHNRLYWYRQTLGQGPEFLTYFQNEAQLEKSRLLSDRFSAERPKGSFSTLEIQRTEQGDSAMYLCASSSVRDRGDGYTFGSGTRLTVV.

This clonotype was detected a few times. For the CDR3, the DNA is TGTGCCAGCAGCTTGGGTAAGGGAATTGAAGCTTTCTTT. This gives the protein CASSLGKGIEAFF. V usage is TRBV7-9 and J usage is TRBJ1-1; D call uncertain. The CDR3 runs to 13 residues. From germline, CDR1 is SEHNR and CDR2 FQNEAQ (reference sequence). V shed 3 bases and J shed 7 bases, with 12 bases lying between them.

This clonotype was picked up a small number of times. The chain couples TRBV6-2 or TRBV6-3 to TRBJ2-1; 8 nucleotides align to TRBD2. Germline CDR1 is MNHEY and CDR2 is SVGEGT. The V segment lost 5 bases and the J segment 8 bases; nucleotides outside the gene matches: 5. The CDR3 is 13 residues long. CDR3 DNA: TGTGCCAGCAGTCTCGGGGGGGCACATGAGCAGTTCTTC. Its protein is CASSLGGAHEQFF.

This clonotype turned up a few times. The chain combines TRBV15 with TRBJ1-3, with D maybe TRBD1 (6 bases). The germline V gene encodes CDR1 LNHNV and CDR2 YYDKDF (reference sequence). This CDR3 spans 13 amino acids. V lost 3 bases to trimming and J lost 4 bases, with 7 bases between them. CDR3: CATSSQGGNTIYF. DNA of the CDR3: TGTGCCACCAGCAGTCAGGGGGGAAACACCATATATTTT.

V usage is TRBV2 and J usage is TRBJ2-7; D gene uncertain. The CDR3 totals 12 residues. The V gene's germline CDR1 is SNHLY and CDR2 FYNNEI. V dropped 9 bases and J dropped 6 bases, with 15 bases sitting between them. The CDR3 is CASLPPLAEQYF. The CDR3 DNA reads TGTGCCAGTCTCCCTCCCCTGGCCGAGCAGTACTTC. The entire variable domain, with the rest obtained from reference TRBV2 and TRBJ2-7, is as follows: EPEVTQTPSHQVTQMGQEVILRCVPISNHLYFYWYRQILGQKVEFLVSFYNNEISEKSEIFDDQFSVERPDGSNFTLKIRSTKLEDSAMYFCASLPPLAEQYFGPGTRLTVT.

This clonotype was found a few times. This chain joins TRBV9 and TRBJ2-1; D ambiguous. The CDR3 length is 14 residues. Germline V gene lookup returns CDR1 SGDLS and CDR2 YYNGEE. V dropped 0 bases and J dropped 5 bases, with 9 bases sitting between them. The CDR3, as DNA: TGTGCCAGCAGCGTAGCGGCGGCCAACAATGAGCAGTTCTTC. This translates into CASSVAAANNEQFF.

Here the CDR3 reads CSAKLSEEAFF. The CDR3 DNA follows: TGCAGTGCCAAACTTAGTGAAGAAGCTTTCTTT. The chain recombines TRBV20-1 with TRBJ1-1; no definite D call. V was clipped by 6 bases and J by 8 bases, with 13 bases between them. Germline V gene sequence: CDR1 DFQATT, CDR2 SNEGSKA (reference sequence). This CDR3 has 11 residues.

Remarks on this clonotype: A much larger clone sits a single nucleotide away, making a read error possible. Here the CDR3 DNA reads TGTGCCACGCGTACAGGGTACTCTGGGGCCAACGCCCTGACTTTC. It encodes CATRTGYSGANALTF. The genes are TRBV7-2 and TRBJ2-6; possibly TRBD1 for D (6 bases). There are 15 residues in the CDR3. Looked up from germline, CDR1 is SGHTA and CDR2 is FQGNSA.

V is TRBV7-2 and J is TRBJ2-2; D gene unclear. Trimming took off 8 bases at V and 3 bases at J, with 7 bases between the two ends. CDR1 and CDR2 from the germline V gene are SGHTA and FQGNSA. This CDR3 spans 12 amino acids. The CDR3 region is CASGLDTGELFF. The CDR3 DNA follows: TGTGCCAGCGGGTTGGACACCGGGGAGCTGTTTTTT.

The rearrangement uses TRBV29-1 and TRBJ2-3, with TRBD1 as a possible D gene (6 bases). The CDR3 covers 15 residues. V gave up 0 bases and J gave up 0 bases, with 10 bases separating them. Germline CDR1 SQVTM, CDR2 ANQGSEA. CDR3 bases: TGCAGCGTTGAAGATCAGGACAGTAGCACAGATACGCAGTATTTT. Protein: CSVEDQDSSTDTQYF.